This T cell receptor beta chain was found in a study of blood T cell repertoires in COVID-19. Repertoires were generated with immunoSEQ multiplex PCR, while TCRdb's copy carries only in-frame clones and drops some. The sample contains over 35,000 clones, around 85% of which appear only once. The CDR3 sequence is 14 residues long. The germline gives CDR1 MDHEN, CDR2 SYDVKM. Trimming stripped 6 bases from V and 6 bases from J, with 15 bases between. The V call is TRBV28, the J call TRBJ2-1, with D possibly being TRBD2 (6 bases). The sample comprised peripheral blood. The TCR originated in a human donor with acute or convalescent COVID-19. The donor label of this sample is uncertain. This chain's CDR3 is CASRGPLAVNEQFF. CDR3 coding DNA: TGTGCCAGCAGGGGCCCACTAGCAGTCAATGAGCAGTTCTTC.